This TCR beta chain was documented in a study of T cell repertoires in cytomegalovirus infection. Of note for this clonotype: Its cognate antigen is unknown.

The CDR3 runs to 16 residues. The ends lost 10 bases at V and 8 bases at J; junction bases unmatched: 15. The germline V gene has CDR1 MNHEY and CDR2 SVGEGT. TCRdb itself ran the reads through MiXCR, one entry per CDR3 protein. The data contain around 900,000 distinct CDR3 sequences, about 33% of them singletons. The sample here was cultured CD8+ T cells from PBMCs, taken from culture after CMV antigen stimulation. V and J are TRBV6-2 or TRBV6-3 and TRBJ2-1; 12 bases match TRBD2. The TCR sequence derives from a human donor in good health (CMV status not recorded). Some clones in this sample may be carry-over from other donors' samples. The CDR3 bases are TGTGCCAACAGGGGCCTAGCGGGGGGGCCGGTATATGAGCAGTTCTTC. Protein product: CANRGLAGGPVYEQFF.